This is a list of T cell receptor beta chains from one sample in a study of response to subunit inactivated influenza vaccine. MiXCR was run by TCRdb on the RT-PCR reads, yielding one entry per CDR3 protein. The sample carries around 200,000 distinct CDR3 sequences, 9.2% recorded once. The sample in question was non-naive T cells sorted from PBMCs, obtained on the day of vaccination. The receptors originated from a man in his fifties who received an inactivated influenza vaccine. Both conserved end residues are part of each CDR3. Fields, in order: J gene, V gene, CDR3 protein.

TRBJ1-6 TRBV18 CASSRGGSGSPLHF
TRBJ2-5 TRBV5-1 CASSLVPLAGGETQYF
TRBJ1-2 TRBV4-1 CASSHSSLGSNYGYTF
TRBJ1-4 TRBV5-1 CASSPDRSTTNEKLFF
TRBJ1-6 TRBV20-1 CSAEKGNSPLHF
TRBJ2-7 TRBV12-3/TRBV12-4 CASRRDPGSYEQYF
TRBJ1-3 TRBV28 CASSLEAGYVSGNTIYF
TRBJ2-2 TRBV4-2 CASSRTAGTNTGELFF
TRBJ2-7 TRBV5-1 CASSPGGASSYEQYF
TRBJ2-1 TRBV11-2 CASSPDRGEQFF
TRBJ2-5 TRBV3-1 CASSRIEETQYF
TRBJ2-3 TRBV20-1 CSADGLAGEGTDTQYF
TRBJ1-2 TRBV7-8 CASSLVRSGGYTF
TRBJ2-1 TRBV20-1 CSASGGGVSYNEQFF
TRBJ2-2 TRBV4-3 CASSQVWQGSRELFF